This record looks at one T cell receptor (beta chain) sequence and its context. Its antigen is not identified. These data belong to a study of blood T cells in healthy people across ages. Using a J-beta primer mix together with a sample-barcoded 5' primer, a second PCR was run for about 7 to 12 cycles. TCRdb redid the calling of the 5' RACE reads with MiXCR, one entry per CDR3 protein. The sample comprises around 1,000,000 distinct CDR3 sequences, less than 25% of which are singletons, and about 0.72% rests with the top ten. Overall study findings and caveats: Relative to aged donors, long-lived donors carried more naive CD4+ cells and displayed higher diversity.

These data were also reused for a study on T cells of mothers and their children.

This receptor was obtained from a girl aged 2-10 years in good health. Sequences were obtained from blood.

CDR3 in DNA: TGCAGTGCTATCGAGGACAGAGGGTATGGCTACACCTTC. Its translation: CSAIEDRGYGYTF. This chain joins TRBV20-1 and TRBJ1-2; possibly TRBD1 for D (6 bases). Germline CDR1 DFQATT, CDR2 SNEGSKA (reference sequence). This CDR3 has 13 residues. The V and J ends lost 4 bases and 5 bases respectively, with 14 bases between them.